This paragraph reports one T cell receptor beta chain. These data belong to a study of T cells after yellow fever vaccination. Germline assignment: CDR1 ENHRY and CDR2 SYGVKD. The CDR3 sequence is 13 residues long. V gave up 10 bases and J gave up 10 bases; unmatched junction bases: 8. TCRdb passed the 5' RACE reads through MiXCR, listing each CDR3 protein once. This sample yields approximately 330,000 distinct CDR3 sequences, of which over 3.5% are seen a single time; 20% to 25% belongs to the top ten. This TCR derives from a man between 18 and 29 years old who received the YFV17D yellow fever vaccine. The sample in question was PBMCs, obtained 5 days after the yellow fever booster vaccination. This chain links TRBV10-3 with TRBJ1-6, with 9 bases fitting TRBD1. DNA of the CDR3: TGTGCCAAACCGGACAGGGGAAGATCACCCCTCCACTTT. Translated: CAKPDRGRSPLHF.